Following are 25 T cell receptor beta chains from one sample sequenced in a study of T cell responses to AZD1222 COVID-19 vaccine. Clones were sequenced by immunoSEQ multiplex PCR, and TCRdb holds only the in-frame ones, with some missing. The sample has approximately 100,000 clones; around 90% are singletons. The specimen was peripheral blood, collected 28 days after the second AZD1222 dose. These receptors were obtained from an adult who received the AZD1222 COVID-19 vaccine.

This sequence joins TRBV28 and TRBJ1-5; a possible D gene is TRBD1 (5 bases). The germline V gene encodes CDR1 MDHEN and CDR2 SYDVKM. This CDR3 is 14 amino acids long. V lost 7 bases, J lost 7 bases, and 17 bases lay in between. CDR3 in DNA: TGTGCCAGCATGCAGGGCACTTGGAGACAGCCCCAGCATTTT. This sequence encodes CASMQGTWRQPQHF. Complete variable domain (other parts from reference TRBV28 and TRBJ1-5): DVKVTQSSRYLVKRTGEKVFLECVQDMDHENMFWYRQDPGLGLRLIYFSYDVKMKEKGDIPEGYSVSREKKERFSLILESASTNQTSMYLCASMQGTWRQPQHFGDGTRLSIL.

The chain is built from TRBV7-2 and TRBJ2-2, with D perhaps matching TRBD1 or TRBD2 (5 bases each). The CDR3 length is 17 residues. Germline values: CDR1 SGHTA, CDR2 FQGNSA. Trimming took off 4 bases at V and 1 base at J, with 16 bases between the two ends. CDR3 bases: TGTGCCAGCAGCTCGGTTGGGGGATTCTGGAACACCGGGGAGCTGTTTTTT. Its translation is CASSSVGGFWNTGELFF.

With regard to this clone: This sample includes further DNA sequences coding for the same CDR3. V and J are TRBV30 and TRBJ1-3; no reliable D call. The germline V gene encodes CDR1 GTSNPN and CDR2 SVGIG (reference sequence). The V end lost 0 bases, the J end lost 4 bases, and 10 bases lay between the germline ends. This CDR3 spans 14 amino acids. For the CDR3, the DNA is TGTGCCTGGAGTGTAGGTGGTGTAGGAAACACCATATATTTT. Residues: CAWSVGGVGNTIYF.

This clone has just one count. The CDR3 nucleotides are TGTGCCAGCCGGGAGACGAATAATGAAAAACTGTTTTTT. Translating gives CASRETNNEKLFF. The chain joins TRBV27 to TRBJ1-4; D remains ambiguous. This CDR3 comprises 13 residues. The germline gives CDR1 MNHEY, CDR2 SMNVEV (reference sequence). The V end was cut by 8 bases, the J end by 4 bases, with 11 bases between.

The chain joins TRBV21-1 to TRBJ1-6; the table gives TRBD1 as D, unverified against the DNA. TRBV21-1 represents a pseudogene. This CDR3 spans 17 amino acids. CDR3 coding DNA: TGTGCCAGCAGCCCACAGGGGGCCTGCCAATATAATTCACCCCTCCACTTT. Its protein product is CASSPQGACQYNSPLHF.

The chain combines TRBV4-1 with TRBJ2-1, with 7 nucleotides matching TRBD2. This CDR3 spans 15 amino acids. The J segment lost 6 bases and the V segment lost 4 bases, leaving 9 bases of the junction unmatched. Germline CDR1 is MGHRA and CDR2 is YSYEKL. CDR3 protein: CASSPRDYSSNEQFF. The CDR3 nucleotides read TGCGCCAGCAGCCCCCGGGACTATTCGTCCAATGAGCAGTTCTTC.

CDR3 nucleotides: TGCAGCGTTGCAGGGACAGGGGGCAATAACTATGGCTACACCTTC. Protein product: CSVAGTGGNNYGYTF. The rearrangement joins TRBV29-1 to TRBJ1-2; 12 bases match TRBD1. V dropped 4 bases and J dropped 1; count of bases not matched to a gene: 4. CDR1 and CDR2 from the germline V gene are SQVTM and ANQGSEA. The CDR3 spans 15 residues.

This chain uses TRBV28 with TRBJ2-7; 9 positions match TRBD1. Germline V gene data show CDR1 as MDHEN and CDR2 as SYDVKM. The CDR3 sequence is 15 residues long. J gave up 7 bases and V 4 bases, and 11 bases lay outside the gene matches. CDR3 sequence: CASSSPGQGVQEQYF. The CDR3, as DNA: TGTGCCAGCAGTTCTCCGGGACAGGGTGTTCAAGAGCAGTACTTC. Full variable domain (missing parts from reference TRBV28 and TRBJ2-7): DVKVTQSSRYLVKRTGEKVFLECVQDMDHENMFWYRQDPGLGLRLIYFSYDVKMKEKGDIPEGYSVSREKKERFSLILESASTNQTSMYLCASSSPGQGVQEQYFGPGTRLTVT.

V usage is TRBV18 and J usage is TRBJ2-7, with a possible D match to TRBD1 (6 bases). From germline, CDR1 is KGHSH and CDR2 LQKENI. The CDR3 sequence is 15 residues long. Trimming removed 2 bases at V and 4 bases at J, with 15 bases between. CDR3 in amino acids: CASSPETGTQYEQYF. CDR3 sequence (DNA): TGTGCCAGCTCACCAGAAACGGGGACACAATACGAGCAGTACTTC. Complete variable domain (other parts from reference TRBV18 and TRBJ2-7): NAGVMQNPRHLVRRRGQEARLRCSPMKGHSHVYWYRQLPEEGLKFMVYLQKENIIDESGMPKERFSAEFPKEGPSILRIQQVVRGDSAAYFCASSPETGTQYEQYFGPGTRLTVT.

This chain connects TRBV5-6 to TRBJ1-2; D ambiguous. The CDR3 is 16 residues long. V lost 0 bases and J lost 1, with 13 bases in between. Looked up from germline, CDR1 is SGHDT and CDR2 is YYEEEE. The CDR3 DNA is TGTGCCAGCAGCTTGGAGGCTGGGTTAGGTAACTATGGCTACACCTTC. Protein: CASSLEAGLGNYGYTF.

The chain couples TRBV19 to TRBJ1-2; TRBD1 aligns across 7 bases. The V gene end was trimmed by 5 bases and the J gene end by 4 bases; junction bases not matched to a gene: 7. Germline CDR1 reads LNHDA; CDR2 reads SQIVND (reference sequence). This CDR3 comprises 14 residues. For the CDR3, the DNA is TGTGCCAGTAGTGACCGGACAGGCTCCTATGGCTACACCTTC. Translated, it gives CASSDRTGSYGYTF.

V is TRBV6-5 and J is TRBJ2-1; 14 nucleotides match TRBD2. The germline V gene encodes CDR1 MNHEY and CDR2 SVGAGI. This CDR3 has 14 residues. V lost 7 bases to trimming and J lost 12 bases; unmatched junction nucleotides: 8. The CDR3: CASTRGLAGGWQFF. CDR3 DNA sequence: TGTGCCAGCACCCGAGGACTAGCGGGAGGCTGGCAGTTCTTC.

This CDR3 reads CASSEIRGQVNEKLFF. CDR3 bases: TGTGCCAGCAGTGAAATTAGAGGACAGGTTAATGAAAAACTGTTTTTT. The V gene is TRBV6-1, the J gene TRBJ1-4; TRBD1 matches at 7 bases. Germline CDR1 MNHNS, CDR2 SASEGT. V shed 2 bases, J shed 4 bases, and the junction held 7 bases outside the gene matches. The CDR3 is made up of 16 amino acids.

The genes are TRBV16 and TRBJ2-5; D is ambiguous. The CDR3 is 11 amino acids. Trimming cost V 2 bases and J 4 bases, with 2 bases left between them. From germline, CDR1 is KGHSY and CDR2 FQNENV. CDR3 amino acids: CASSQGETQYF. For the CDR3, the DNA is TGTGCCAGCAGCCAAGGAGAGACCCAGTACTTC.

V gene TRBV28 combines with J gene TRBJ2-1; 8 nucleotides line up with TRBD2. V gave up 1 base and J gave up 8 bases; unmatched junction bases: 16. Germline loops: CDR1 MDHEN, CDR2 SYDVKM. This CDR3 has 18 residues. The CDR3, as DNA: TGTGCCAGCAGTTTATTGCATCTGAGGGCGGGAGGTAGCCATGAGCAGTTCTTC. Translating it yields CASSLLHLRAGGSHEQFF.

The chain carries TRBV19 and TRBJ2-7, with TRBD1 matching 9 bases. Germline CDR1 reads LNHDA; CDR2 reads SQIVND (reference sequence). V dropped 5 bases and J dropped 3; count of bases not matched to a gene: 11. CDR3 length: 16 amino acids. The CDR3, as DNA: TGTGCCAGTAGTCGTTTACAGGGGGCGACTGTCTACGAGCAGTACTTC. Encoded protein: CASSRLQGATVYEQYF. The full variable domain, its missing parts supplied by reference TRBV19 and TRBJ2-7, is DGGITQSPKYLFRKEGQNVTLSCEQNLNHDAMYWYRQDPGQGLRLIYYSQIVNDFQKGDIAEGYSVSREKKESFPLTVTSAQKNPTAFYLCASSRLQGATVYEQYFGPGTRLTVT.

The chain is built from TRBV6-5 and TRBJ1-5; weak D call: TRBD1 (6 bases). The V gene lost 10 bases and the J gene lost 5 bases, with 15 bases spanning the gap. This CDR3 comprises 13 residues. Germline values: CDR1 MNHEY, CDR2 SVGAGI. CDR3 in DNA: TGTGCCATGGCAGGTAACAGGGATCAGCCCCAGCATTTT. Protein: CAMAGNRDQPQHF.

CDR3 region: CAISEGGPVNEQFF. DNA of the CDR3: TGTGCCATCAGTGAAGGCGGACCGGTAAATGAGCAGTTCTTC. The V and J genes are TRBV10-3 and TRBJ2-1; D gene uncertain. The length of the CDR3 is 14 residues. The germline V gene has CDR1 ENHRY and CDR2 SYGVKD. Trimming pared 3 bases from V and 7 bases from J, leaving 13 bases between.

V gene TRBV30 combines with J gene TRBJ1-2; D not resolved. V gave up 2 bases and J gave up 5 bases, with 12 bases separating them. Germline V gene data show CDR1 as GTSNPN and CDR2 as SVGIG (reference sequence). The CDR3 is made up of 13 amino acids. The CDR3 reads CAWSKALIYGYTF. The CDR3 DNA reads TGTGCCTGGAGTAAGGCACTGATTTATGGCTACACCTTC.

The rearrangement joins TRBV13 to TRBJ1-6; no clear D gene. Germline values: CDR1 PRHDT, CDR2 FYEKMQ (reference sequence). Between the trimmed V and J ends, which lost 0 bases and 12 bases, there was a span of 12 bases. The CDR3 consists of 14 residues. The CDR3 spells CASSLGLGRLPLHF. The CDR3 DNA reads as TGTGCCAGCAGCTTAGGCCTTGGCAGGTTACCCCTCCACTTT.

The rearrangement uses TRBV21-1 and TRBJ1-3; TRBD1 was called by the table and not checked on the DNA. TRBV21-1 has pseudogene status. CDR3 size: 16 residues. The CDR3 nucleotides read TGTGCCAGCAGCCCCCGCGGGACAGGGGTTGGAAACACCATATATTTT. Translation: CASSPRGTGVGNTIYF.

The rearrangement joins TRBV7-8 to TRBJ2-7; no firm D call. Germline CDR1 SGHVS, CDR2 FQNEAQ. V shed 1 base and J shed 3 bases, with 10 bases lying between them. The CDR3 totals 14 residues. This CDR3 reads CASSLGAGGYEQYF. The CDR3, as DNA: TGTGCCAGCAGCTTAGGTGCCGGTGGCTACGAGCAGTACTTC. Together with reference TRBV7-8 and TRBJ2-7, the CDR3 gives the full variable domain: GAGVSQSPRYKVAKRGQDVALRCDPISGHVSLFWYQQALGQGPEFLTYFQNEAQLDKSGLPSDRFFAERPEGSVSTLKIQRTQQEDSAVYLCASSLGAGGYEQYFGPGTRLTVT.

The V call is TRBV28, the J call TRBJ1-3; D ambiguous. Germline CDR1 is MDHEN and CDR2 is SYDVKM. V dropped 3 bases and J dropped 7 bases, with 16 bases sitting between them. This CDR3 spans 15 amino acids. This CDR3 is CASSLGGFGFNTIYF. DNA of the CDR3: TGTGCCAGCAGTTTGGGAGGGTTCGGTTTTAACACCATATATTTT.

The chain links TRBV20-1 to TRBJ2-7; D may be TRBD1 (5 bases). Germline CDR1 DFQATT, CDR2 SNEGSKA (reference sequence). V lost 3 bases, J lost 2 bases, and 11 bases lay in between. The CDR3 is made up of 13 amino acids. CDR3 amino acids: CSASLAGTYEQYF. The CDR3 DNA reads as TGCAGTGCTAGTTTGGCAGGGACCTACGAGCAGTACTTC.

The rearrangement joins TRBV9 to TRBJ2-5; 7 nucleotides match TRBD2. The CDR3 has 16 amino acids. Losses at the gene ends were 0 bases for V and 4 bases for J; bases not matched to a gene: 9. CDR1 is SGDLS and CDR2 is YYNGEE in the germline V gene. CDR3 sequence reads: CASSVGNAGVTETQYF. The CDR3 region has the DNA TGTGCCAGCAGCGTAGGTAATGCGGGAGTCACAGAGACCCAGTACTTC.